This T cell receptor beta chain was documented in a study of shared clonotypes between healthy human individuals. Sequencing used immunoSEQ multiplex PCR; TCRdb keeps in-frame clones, though not all of them. The repertoire holds about 490,000 clones, 81% seen once, with roughly 12% in the top ten. The CDR3 totals 15 residues. CDR1 is SGHTA, CDR2 FQGNSA, per germline. As regards this clone: A far larger clone is one nucleotide away, so this likely arose from a read error. Other DNA variants within this sample encode the same CDR3.

Material: PBMCs. This chain links TRBV7-2 with TRBJ2-5; 11 bases line up with TRBD2. The sequence was obtained from a woman aged 40-49 years in good health. Some clones in this sample may be carry-over from other donors' samples. The CDR3 sequence: CASSFLAGGPGGQYF. CDR3 nucleotide sequence: TGCGCCAGCAGCTTCCTAGCGGGAGGACCGGGGGGCCAGTACTTC.